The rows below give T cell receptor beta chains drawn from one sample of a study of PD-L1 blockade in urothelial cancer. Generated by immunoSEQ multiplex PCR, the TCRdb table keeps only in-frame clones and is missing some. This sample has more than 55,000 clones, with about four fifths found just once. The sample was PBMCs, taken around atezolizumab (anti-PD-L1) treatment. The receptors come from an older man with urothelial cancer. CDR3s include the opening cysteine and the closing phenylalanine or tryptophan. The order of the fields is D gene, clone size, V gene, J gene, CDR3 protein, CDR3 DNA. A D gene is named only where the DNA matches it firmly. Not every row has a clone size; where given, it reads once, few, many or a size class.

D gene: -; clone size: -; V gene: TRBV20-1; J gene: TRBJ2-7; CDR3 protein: CSASRGYEQYF; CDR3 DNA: TGCAGTGCTAGTAGGGGCTACGAGCAGTACTTC
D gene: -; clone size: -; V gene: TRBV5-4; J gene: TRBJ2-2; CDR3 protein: CASSSGTPNTGELFF; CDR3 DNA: TGTGCCAGCAGTTCCGGGACACCCAACACCGGGGAGCTGTTTTTT
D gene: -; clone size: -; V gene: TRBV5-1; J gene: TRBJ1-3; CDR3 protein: CASSQQGDGNTIYF; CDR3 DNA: TGCGCCAGCAGCCAACAGGGAGACGGAAACACCATATATTTT
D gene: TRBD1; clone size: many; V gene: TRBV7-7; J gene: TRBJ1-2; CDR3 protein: CASSEPFPGQHNYGYTF; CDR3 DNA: TGTGCCAGCAGCGAACCATTTCCGGGACAGCATAACTATGGCTACACCTTC
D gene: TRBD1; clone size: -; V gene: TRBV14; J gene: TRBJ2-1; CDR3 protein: CASSQDGTGQFF; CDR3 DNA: TGTGCCAGCAGCCAAGATGGGACAGGGCAGTTCTTC
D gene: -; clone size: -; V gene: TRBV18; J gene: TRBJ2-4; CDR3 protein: CASSLTELQNIQYF; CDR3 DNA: TGTGCCAGCTCCCTCACAGAACTCCAAAACATTCAGTACTTC
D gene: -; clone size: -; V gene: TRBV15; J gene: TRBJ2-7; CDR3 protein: CATSRGRGSYEQYF; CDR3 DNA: TGTGCCACCAGCAGGGGCAGGGGCTCCTACGAGCAGTACTTC
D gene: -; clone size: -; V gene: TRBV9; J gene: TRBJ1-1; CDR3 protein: CASSPIGRNTEAFF; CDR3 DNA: TGTGCCAGCAGCCCAATCGGGAGGAACACTGAAGCTTTCTTT
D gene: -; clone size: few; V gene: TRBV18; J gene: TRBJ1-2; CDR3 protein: CASSPNDLSEPSYGYTF; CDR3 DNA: TGTGCCAGCTCACCGAATGATTTATCCGAGCCCTCTTATGGCTACACCTTC
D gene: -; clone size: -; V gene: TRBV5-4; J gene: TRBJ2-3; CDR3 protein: CASSQGSDTQYF; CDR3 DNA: TGTGCCAGCAGTCAGGGTTCTGATACGCAGTATTTT
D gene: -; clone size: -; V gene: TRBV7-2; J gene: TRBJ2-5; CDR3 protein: CASSPRTRQETQYF; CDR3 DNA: TGTGCCAGCAGCCCGCGGACAAGACAAGAGACCCAGTACTTC
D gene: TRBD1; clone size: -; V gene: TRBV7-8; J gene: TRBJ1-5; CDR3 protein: CASSLGTGHSNQPQHF; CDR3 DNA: TGTGCCAGCAGCCTAGGGACAGGACATAGCAATCAGCCCCAGCATTTT
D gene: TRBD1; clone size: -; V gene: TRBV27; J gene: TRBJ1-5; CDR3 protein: CASSPDRRNQPQHF; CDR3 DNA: TGTGCCAGCAGTCCGGACAGGCGCAATCAGCCCCAGCATTTT